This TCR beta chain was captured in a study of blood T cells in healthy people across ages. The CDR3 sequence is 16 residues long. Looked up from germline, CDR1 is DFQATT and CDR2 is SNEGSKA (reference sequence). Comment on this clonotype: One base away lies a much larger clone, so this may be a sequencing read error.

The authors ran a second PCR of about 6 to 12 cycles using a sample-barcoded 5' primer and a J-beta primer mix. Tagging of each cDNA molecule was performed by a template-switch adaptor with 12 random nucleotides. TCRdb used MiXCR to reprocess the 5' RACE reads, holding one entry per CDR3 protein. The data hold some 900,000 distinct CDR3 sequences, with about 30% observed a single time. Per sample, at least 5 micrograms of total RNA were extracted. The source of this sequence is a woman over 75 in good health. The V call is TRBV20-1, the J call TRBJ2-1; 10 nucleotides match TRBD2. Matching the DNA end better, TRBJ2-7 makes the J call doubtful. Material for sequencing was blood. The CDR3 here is CSARVSSGSSYNEQYF. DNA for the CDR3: TGCAGTGCTAGAGTATCTAGCGGGAGCTCCTACAATGAGCAGTACTTC.